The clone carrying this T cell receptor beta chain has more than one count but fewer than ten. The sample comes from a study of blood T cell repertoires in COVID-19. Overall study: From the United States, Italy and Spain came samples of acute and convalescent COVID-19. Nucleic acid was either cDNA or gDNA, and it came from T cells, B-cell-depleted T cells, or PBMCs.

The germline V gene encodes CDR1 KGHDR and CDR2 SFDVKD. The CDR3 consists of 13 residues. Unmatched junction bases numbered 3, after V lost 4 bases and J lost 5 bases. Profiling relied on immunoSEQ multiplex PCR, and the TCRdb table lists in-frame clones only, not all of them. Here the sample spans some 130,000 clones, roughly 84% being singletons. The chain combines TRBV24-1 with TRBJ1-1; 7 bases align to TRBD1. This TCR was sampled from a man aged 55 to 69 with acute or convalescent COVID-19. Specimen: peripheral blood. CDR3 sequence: CATSETGNTEAFF. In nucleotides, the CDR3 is TGTGCCACCAGTGAGACAGGGAATACTGAAGCTTTCTTT.